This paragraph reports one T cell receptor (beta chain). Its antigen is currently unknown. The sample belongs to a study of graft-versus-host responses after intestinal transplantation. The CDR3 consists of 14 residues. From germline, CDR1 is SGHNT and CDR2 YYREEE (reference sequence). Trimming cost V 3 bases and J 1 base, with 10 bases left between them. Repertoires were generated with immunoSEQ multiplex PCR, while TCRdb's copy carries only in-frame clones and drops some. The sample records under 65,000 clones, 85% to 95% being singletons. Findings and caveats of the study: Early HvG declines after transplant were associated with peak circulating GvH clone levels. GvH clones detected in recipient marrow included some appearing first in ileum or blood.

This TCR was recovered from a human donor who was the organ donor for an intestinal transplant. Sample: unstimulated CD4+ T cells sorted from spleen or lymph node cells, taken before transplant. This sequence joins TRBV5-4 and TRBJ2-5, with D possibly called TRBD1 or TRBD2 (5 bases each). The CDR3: CASSSGRRQETQYF. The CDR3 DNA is TGTGCCAGCAGCTCGGGACGCCGCCAAGAGACCCAGTACTTC.